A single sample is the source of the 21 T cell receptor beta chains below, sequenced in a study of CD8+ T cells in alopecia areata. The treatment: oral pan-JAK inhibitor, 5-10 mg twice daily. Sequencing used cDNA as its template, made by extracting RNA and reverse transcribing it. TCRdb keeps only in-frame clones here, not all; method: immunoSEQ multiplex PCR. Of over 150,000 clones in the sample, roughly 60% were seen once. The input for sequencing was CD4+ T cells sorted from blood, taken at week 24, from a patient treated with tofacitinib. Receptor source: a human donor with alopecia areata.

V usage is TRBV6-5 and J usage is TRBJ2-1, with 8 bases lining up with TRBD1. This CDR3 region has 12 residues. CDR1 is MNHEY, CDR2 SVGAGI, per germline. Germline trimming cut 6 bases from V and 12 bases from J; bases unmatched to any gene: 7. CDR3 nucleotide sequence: TGTGCCAGCAGCCCCAGGGGGCGTCCGCAGTTCTTC. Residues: CASSPRGRPQFF.

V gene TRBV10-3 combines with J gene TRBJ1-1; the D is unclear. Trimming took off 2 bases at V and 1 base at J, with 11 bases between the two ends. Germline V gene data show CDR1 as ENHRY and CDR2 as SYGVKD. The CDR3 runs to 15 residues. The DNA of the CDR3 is TGTGCCATCAGTGAGCGGAGGGTTGCGAACACTGAAGCTTTCTTT. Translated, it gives CAISERRVANTEAFF.

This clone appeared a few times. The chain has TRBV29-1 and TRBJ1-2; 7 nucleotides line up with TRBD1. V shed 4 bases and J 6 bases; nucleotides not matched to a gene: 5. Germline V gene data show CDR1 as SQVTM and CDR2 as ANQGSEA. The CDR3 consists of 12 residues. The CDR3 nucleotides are TGCAGCGTTGGCAGGGGGAGGGATGGCTACACCTTC. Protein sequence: CSVGRGRDGYTF.

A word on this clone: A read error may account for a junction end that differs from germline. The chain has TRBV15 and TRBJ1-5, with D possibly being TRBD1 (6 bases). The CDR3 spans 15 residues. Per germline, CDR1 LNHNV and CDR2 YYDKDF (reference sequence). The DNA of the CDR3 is TGTGCCACCAGCACCACAGGGTATAGCTATCAGCCCCAGCATTTT. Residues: CATSTTGYSYQPQHF.

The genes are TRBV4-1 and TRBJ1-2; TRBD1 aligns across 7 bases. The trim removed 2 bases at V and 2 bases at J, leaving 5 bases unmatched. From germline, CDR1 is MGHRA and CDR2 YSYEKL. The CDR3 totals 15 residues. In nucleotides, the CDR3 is TGCGCCAGCAGCCAAATACTACAGGGGAACTATGGCTACACCTTC. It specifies CASSQILQGNYGYTF.

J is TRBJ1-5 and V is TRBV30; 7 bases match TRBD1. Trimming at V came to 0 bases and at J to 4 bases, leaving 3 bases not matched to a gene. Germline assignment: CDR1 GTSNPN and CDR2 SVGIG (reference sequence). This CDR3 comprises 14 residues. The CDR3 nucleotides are TGTGCCTGGAGTGTACAGGGGAGAAATCAGCCCCAGCATTTT. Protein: CAWSVQGRNQPQHF.

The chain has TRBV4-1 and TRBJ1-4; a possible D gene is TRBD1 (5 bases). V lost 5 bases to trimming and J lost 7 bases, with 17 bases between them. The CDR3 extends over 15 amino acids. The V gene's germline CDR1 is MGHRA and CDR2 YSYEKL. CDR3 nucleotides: TGCGCCAGCAGCTCCCGGGGGGGGTTGGGTGAAAAACTGTTTTTT. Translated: CASSSRGGLGEKLFF.

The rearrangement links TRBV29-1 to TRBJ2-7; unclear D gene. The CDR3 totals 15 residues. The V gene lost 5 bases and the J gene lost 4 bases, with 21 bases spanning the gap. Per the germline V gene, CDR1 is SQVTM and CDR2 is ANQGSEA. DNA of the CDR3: TGCAGCGTTCTCGGCCCACCCGCCCGGGTGTACGAGCAGTACTTC. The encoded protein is CSVLGPPARVYEQYF.

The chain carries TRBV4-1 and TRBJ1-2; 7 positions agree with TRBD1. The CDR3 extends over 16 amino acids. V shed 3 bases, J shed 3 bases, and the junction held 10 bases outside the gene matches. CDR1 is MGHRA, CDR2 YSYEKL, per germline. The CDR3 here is CASSQRQQGFDYGYTF. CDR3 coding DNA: TGCGCCAGCAGCCAGCGCCAACAGGGGTTCGACTATGGCTACACCTTC.

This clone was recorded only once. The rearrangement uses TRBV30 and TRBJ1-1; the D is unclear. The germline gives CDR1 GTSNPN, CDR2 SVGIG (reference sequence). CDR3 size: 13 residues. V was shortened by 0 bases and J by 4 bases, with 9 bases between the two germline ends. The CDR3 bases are TGTGCCTGGAGTGTATCCCGGGGCACTGAAGCTTTCTTT. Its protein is CAWSVSRGTEAFF.

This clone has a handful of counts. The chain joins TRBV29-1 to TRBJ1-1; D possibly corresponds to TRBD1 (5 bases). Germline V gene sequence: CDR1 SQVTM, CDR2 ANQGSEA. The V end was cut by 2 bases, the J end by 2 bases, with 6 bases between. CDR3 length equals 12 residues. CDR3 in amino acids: CSVERDNTEAFF. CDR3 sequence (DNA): TGCAGCGTTGAACGGGACAACACTGAAGCTTTCTTT.

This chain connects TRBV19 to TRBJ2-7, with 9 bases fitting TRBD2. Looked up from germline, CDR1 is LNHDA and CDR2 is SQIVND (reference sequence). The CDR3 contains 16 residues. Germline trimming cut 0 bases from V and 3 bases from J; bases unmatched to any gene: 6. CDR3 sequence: CASSIDQRGDNYEQYF. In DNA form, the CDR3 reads TGTGCCAGTAGTATAGATCAGCGGGGGGATAACTACGAGCAGTACTTC.

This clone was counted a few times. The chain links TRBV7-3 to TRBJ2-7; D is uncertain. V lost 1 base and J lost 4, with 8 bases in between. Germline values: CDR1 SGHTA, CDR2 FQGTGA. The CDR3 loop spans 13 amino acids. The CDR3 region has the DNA TGTGCCAGCAGCTTAAACGTGGGGTACGAGCAGTACTTC. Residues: CASSLNVGYEQYF.

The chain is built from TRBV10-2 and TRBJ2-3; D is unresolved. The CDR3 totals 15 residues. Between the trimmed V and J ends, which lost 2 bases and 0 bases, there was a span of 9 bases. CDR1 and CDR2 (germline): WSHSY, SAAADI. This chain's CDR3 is CASSERLASTDTQYF. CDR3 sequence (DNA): TGCGCCAGCAGTGAGCGGCTGGCTAGCACAGATACGCAGTATTTT.

The CDR3 loop reads CSVQGRVKVGYTF. The CDR3 DNA sequence: TGCAGCGTTCAGGGACGCGTTAAGGTTGGCTACACCTTC. The chain combines TRBV29-1 with TRBJ1-2; possibly TRBD1 for D (5 bases). V lost 5 bases and J 7 bases, leaving 17 bases between the germline ends. Germline V gene data show CDR1 as SQVTM and CDR2 as ANQGSEA. CDR3 size: 13 residues. The whole variable domain, remainder taken from reference TRBV29-1 and TRBJ1-2, is SAVISQKPSRDICQRGTSLTIQCQVDSQVTMMFWYRQQPGQSLTLIATANQGSEATYESGFVIDKFPISRPNLTFSTLTVSNMSPEDSSIYLCSVQGRVKVGYTFGSGTRLTVV.

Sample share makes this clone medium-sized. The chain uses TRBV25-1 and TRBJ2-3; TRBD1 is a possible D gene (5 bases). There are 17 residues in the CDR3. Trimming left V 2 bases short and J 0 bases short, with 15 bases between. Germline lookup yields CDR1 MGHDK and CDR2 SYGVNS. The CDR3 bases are TGTGCCAGCAGTGAACAAGGGGCCAACCCTAGCACAGATACGCAGTATTTT. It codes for CASSEQGANPSTDTQYF.

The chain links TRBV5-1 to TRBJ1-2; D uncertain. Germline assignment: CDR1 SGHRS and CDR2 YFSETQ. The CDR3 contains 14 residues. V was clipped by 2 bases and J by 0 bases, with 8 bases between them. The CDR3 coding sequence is TGCGCCAGCAGCTTTGAGGGTTCTAACTATGGCTACACCTTC. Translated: CASSFEGSNYGYTF.

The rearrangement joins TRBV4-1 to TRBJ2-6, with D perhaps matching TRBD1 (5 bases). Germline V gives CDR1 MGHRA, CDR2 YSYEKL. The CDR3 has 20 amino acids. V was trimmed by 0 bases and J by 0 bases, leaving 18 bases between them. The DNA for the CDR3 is TGCGCCAGCAGCCAAGATCACAGGACATCTACTACCTCTGGGGCCAACGTCCTGACTTTC. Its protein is CASSQDHRTSTTSGANVLTF.

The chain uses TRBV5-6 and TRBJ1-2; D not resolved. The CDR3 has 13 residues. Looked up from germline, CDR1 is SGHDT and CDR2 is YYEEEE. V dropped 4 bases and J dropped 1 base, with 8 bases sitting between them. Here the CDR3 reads CASSLSLNYGYTF. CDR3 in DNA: TGTGCCAGCAGCCTGTCACTTAACTATGGCTACACCTTC. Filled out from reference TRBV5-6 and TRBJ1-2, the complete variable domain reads DAGVTQSPTHLIKTRGQQVTLRCSPKSGHDTVSWYQQALGQGPQFIFQYYEEEERQRGNFPDRFSGHQFPNYSSELNVNALLLGDSALYLCASSLSLNYGYTFGSGTRLTVV.

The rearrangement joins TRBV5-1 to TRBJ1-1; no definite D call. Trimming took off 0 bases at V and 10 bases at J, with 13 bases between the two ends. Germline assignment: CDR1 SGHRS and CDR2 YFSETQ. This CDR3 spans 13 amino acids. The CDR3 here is CASSLVVSAAAFF. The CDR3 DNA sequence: TGCGCCAGCAGCTTGGTTGTCTCCGCGGCAGCTTTCTTT.

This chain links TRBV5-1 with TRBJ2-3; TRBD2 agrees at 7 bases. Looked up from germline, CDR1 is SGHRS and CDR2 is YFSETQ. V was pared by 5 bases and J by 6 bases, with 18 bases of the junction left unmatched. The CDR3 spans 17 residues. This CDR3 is CASRMTASGARMDTQYF. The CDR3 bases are TGCGCCAGCAGAATGACCGCTAGCGGAGCACGTATGGATACGCAGTATTTT.